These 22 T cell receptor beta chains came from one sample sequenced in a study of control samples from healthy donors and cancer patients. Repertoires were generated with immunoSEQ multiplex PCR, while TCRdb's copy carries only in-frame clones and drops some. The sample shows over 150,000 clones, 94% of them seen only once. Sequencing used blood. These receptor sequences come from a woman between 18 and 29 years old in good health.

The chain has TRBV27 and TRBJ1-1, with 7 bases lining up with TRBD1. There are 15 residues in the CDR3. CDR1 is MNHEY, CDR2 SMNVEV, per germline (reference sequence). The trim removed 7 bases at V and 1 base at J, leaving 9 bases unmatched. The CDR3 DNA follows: TGTGCCAGCACTCCATTCGGGACAGAGAACACTGAAGCTTTCTTT. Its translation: CASTPFGTENTEAFF.

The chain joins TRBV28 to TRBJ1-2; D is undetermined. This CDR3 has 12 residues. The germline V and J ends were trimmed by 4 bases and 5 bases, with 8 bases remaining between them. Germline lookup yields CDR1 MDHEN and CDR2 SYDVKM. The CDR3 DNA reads TGTGCCAGCAGTTGGGTGGGATATGGCTACACCTTC. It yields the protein CASSWVGYGYTF.

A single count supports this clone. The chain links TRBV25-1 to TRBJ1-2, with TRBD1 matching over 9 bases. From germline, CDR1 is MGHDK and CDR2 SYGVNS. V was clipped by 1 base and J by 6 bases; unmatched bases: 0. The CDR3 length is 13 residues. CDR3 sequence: CASSEWDRDGYTF. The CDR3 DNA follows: TGTGCCAGCAGTGAATGGGACAGGGATGGCTACACCTTC.

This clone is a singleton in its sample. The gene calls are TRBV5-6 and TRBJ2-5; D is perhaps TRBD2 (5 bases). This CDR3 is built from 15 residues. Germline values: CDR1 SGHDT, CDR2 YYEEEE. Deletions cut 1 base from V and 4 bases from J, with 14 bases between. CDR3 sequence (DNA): TGTGCCAGCAGCTTGCAAGGGTGGGGAGTAGAGACCCAGTACTTC. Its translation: CASSLQGWGVETQYF.

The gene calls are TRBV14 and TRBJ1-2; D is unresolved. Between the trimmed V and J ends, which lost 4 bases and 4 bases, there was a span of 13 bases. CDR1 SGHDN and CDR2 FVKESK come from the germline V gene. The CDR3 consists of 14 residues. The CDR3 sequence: CASSPPTITYGYTF. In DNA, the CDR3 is TGTGCCAGCAGCCCTCCGACCATTACCTATGGCTACACCTTC.

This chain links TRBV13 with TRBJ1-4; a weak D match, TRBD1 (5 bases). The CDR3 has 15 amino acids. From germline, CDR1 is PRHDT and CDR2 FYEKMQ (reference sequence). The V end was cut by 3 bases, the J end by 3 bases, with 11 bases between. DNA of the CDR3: TGTGCCAGCAGCTTGGGGGTTGGGGCTAATGAAAAACTGTTTTTT. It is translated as CASSLGVGANEKLFF.

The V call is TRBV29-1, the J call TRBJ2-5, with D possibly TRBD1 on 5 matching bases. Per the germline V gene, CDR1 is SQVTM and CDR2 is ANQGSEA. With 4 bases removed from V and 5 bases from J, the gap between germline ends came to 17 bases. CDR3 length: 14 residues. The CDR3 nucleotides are TGCAGCGTTGTTGGATCTCAGGGTACCGAGACCCAGTACTTC. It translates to CSVVGSQGTETQYF.

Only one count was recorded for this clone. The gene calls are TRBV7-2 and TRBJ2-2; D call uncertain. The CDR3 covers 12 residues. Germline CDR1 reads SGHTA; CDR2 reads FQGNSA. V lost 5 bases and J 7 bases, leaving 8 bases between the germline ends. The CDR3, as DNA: TGTGCCAGCAGCCCGTTCAACGGGGAGCTGTTTTTT. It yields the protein CASSPFNGELFF.

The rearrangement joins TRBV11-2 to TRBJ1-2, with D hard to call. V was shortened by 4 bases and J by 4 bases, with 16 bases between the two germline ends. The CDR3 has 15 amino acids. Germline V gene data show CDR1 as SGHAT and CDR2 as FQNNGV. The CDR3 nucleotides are TGTGCCAGCAGCTCATTCCTTCAAGGTAGCTATGGCTACACCTTC. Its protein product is CASSSFLQGSYGYTF.

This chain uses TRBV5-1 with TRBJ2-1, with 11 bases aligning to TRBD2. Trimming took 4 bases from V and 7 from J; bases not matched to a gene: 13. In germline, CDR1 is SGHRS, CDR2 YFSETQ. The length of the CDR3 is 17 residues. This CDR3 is CASSLLAGGPSRNEQFF. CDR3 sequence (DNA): TGCGCCAGCAGCCTATTAGCGGGAGGGCCGAGCAGAAATGAGCAGTTCTTC.

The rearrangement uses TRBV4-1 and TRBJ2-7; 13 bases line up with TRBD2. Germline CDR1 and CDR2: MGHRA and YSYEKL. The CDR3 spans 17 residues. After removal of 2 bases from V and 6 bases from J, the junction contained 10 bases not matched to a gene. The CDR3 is CASSQTGTSGRAGEQYF. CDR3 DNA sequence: TGCGCCAGCAGCCAAACTGGAACTAGCGGGAGGGCCGGCGAGCAGTACTTC.

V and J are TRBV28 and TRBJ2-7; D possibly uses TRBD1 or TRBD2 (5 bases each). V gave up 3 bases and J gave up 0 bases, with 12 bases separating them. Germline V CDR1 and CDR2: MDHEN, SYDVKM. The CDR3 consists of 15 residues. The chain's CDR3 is CASSFRDRYSYEQYF. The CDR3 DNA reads TGTGCCAGCAGTTTCAGGGACCGCTACTCCTACGAGCAGTACTTC.

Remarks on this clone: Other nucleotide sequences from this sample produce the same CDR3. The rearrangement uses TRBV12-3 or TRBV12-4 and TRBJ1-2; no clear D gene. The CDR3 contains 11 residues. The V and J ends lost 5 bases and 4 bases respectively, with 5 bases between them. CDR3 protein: CASSLGYGYTF. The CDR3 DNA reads TGTGCCAGCAGTCTAGGCTATGGCTACACCTTC.

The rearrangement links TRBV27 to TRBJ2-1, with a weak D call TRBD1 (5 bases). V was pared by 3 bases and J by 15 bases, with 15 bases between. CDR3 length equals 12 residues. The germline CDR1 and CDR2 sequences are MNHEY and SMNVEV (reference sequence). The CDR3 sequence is CASSFPGQGWFF. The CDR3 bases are TGTGCCAGCAGTTTTCCCGGGCAGGGTTGGTTCTTC.

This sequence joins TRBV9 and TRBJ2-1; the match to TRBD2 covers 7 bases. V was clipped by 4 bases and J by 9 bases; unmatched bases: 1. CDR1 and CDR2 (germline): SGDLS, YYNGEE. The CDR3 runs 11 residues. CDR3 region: CASSPGGEQFF. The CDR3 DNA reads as TGTGCCAGCAGCCCGGGGGGTGAGCAGTTCTTC.

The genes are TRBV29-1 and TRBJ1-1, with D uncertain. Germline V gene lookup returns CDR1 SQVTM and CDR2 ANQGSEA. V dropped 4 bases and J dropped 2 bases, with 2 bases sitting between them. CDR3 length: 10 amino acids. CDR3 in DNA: TGCAGCGTTGCAAACACTGAAGCTTTCTTT. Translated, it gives CSVANTEAFF.

CDR3 residues: CASARDNNQPQHF. DNA for the CDR3: TGTGCCAGCGCCCGGGACAACAATCAGCCCCAGCATTTT. This chain joins TRBV2 and TRBJ1-5, with a possible D match to TRBD1 (6 bases). Germline V lookup: CDR1 SNHLY, CDR2 FYNNEI. Between the trimmed V and J ends, which lost 8 bases and 3 bases, there was a span of 11 bases. The CDR3 is 13 amino acids.

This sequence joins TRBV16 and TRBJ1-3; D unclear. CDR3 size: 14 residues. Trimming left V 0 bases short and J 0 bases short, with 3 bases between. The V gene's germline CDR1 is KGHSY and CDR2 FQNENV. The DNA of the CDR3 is TGTGCCAGCAGCCAATCTATCTCTGGAAACACCATATATTTT. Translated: CASSQSISGNTIYF.

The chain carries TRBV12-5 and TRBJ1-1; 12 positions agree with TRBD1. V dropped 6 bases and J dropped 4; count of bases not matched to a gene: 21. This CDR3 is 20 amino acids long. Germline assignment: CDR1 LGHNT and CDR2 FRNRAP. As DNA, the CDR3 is TGTGCTAGTGGCTCTATACCTTCCGCCGGGACAGGGGGCGCGGGCACTGAAGCTTTCTTT. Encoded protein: CASGSIPSAGTGGAGTEAFF.

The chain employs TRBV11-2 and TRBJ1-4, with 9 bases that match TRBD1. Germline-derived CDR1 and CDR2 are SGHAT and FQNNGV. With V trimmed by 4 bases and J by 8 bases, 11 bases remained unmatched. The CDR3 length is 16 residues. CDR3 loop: CASSSDTGGLEEKLFF. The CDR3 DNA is TGTGCCAGCAGCTCCGATACAGGGGGCTTAGAAGAAAAACTGTTTTTT.

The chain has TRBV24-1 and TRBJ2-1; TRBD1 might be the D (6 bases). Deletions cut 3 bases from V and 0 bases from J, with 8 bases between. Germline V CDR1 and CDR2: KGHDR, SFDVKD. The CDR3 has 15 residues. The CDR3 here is CATSDRDNSYNEQFF. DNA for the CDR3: TGTGCCACCAGTGATAGGGACAACTCCTACAATGAGCAGTTCTTC.

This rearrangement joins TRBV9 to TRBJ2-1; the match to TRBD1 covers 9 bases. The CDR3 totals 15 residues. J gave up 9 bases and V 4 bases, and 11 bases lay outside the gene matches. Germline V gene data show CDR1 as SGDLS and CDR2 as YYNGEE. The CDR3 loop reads CASSPPGQGPVEQFF. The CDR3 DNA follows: TGTGCCAGCAGCCCCCCGGGACAGGGCCCTGTTGAGCAGTTCTTC.